These T cell receptor beta chains were read from a single sample in a study of OX40 agonist ivuxolimab in advanced cancers. Only in-frame clones appear in the TCRdb table, and some are missing; sequencing was by immunoSEQ multiplex PCR. Of about 58,000 clones listed, 70% to 90% were seen once; the top ten hold 1.9%. The sample consisted of CD4+ or CD8+ T cells sorted from blood, taken in a trial of the OX40 agonist ivuxolimab. The receptors here all came from an adult with an advanced solid tumor such as melanoma, head and neck, liver or kidney cancer. The CDR3 runs from the conserved cysteine through the conserved F or W. A D gene is named only where the DNA matches it firmly. Some rows have no size entry. The others give once, few or many, or a class for an expanded clone.

d_call: TRBD2
j_call: TRBJ2-5
v_call: TRBV7-6
clone_size: NA
cdr3_length: 14
cdr3_aa: CASSLTSGRETQYF
cdr3_nt: TGTGCCAGCAGCTTAACTAGCGGGAGAGAGACCCAGTACTTC

d_call: NA
j_call: TRBJ1-5
v_call: TRBV7-5
clone_size: few
cdr3_length: 14
cdr3_aa: CAGDWAGANQPQHF
cdr3_nt: TGTGCCGGCGACTGGGCAGGGGCGAATCAGCCCCAGCATTTT

d_call: NA
j_call: TRBJ2-2
v_call: TRBV11-2
clone_size: NA
cdr3_length: 14
cdr3_aa: CASRNLDSAGELFF
cdr3_nt: TGTGCCAGCAGGAACTTGGACAGTGCGGGGGAGCTGTTTTTT

d_call: NA
j_call: TRBJ2-3
v_call: TRBV11-3
clone_size: NA
cdr3_length: 14
cdr3_aa: CASSFAPRADTQYF
cdr3_nt: TGTGCCAGCAGCTTCGCTCCGAGAGCAGATACGCAGTATTTT

d_call: NA
j_call: TRBJ2-7
v_call: TRBV7-9
clone_size: NA
cdr3_length: 14
cdr3_aa: CASSLRAGPYEQYF
cdr3_nt: TGTGCCAGCAGCTTAAGGGCAGGGCCATACGAGCAGTACTTC

d_call: NA
j_call: TRBJ1-1
v_call: TRBV18
clone_size: once
cdr3_length: 13
cdr3_aa: CASSAGGKTEAFF
cdr3_nt: TGTGCCAGCTCAGCGGGAGGAAAAACTGAAGCTTTCTTT

d_call: TRBD1
j_call: TRBJ1-5
v_call: TRBV6-1
clone_size: NA
cdr3_length: 13
cdr3_aa: CASSRDRSQPQHF
cdr3_nt: TGTGCCAGCAGTCGGGACAGGAGTCAGCCCCAGCATTTT

d_call: NA
j_call: TRBJ2-1
v_call: TRBV29-1
clone_size: NA
cdr3_length: 12
cdr3_aa: CSSDREGNEQFF
cdr3_nt: TGCAGCTCGGACAGGGAGGGAAATGAGCAGTTCTTC

d_call: NA
j_call: TRBJ1-4
v_call: TRBV28
clone_size: once
cdr3_length: 15
cdr3_aa: CASSLQGWTNEKLFF
cdr3_nt: TGTGCCAGCAGTTTACAAGGGTGGACTAATGAAAAACTGTTTTTT

d_call: TRBD2
j_call: TRBJ2-3
v_call: TRBV5-1
clone_size: NA
cdr3_length: 16
cdr3_aa: CASSLALAGLPDTQYF
cdr3_nt: TGCGCCAGCAGCTTGGCCCTAGCGGGACTTCCAGATACGCAGTATTTT

d_call: TRBD1
j_call: TRBJ1-1
v_call: TRBV19
clone_size: NA
cdr3_length: 17
cdr3_aa: CASSNVRGHVLNTEAFF
cdr3_nt: TGTGCCAGTAGTAATGTCAGGGGGCATGTCCTGAACACTGAAGCTTTCTTT

d_call: NA
j_call: TRBJ2-7
v_call: TRBV28
clone_size: NA
cdr3_length: 13
cdr3_aa: CASSSGSDHEQYF
cdr3_nt: TGTGCCAGCAGCTCCGGAAGCGACCACGAGCAGTACTTC

d_call: TRBD2
j_call: TRBJ2-3
v_call: TRBV7-9
clone_size: NA
cdr3_length: 15
cdr3_aa: CASSVTSGITDTQYF
cdr3_nt: TGTGCCAGCAGCGTAACTAGCGGGATCACAGATACGCAGTATTTT

d_call: TRBD1
j_call: TRBJ2-7
v_call: TRBV5-1
clone_size: NA
cdr3_length: 14
cdr3_aa: CASSPGTTGAEQYF
cdr3_nt: TGCGCCAGCAGCCCCGGAACGACAGGGGCCGAGCAGTACTTC

d_call: NA
j_call: TRBJ2-3
v_call: TRBV9
clone_size: few
cdr3_length: 14
cdr3_aa: CASSVGPTVDTQYF
cdr3_nt: TGTGCCAGCAGCGTGGGGCCCACGGTAGATACGCAGTATTTT

d_call: TRBD2
j_call: TRBJ2-7
v_call: TRBV7-2
clone_size: NA
cdr3_length: 14
cdr3_aa: CASSLYGGRNEQYF
cdr3_nt: TGTGCCAGCAGCTTATACGGCGGGAGGAACGAGCAGTACTTC

d_call: NA
j_call: TRBJ2-1
v_call: TRBV5-4
clone_size: NA
cdr3_length: 15
cdr3_aa: CASSLGLAPEDEQFF
cdr3_nt: TGTGCCAGCAGCTTGGGGCTAGCACCGGAAGATGAGCAGTTCTTC

d_call: NA
j_call: TRBJ2-2
v_call: TRBV11-3
clone_size: NA
cdr3_length: 14
cdr3_aa: CASSLGRSSGELFF
cdr3_nt: TGTGCCAGCAGCTTAGGAAGGAGTTCCGGGGAGCTGTTTTTT

d_call: NA
j_call: TRBJ1-1
v_call: TRBV7-6
clone_size: NA
cdr3_length: 18
cdr3_aa: CASSLTAIRQPMNTEAFF
cdr3_nt: TGTGCCAGCAGCTTAACTGCTATAAGGCAGCCCATGAACACTGAAGCTTTCTTT

d_call: NA
j_call: TRBJ1-5
v_call: TRBV4-1
clone_size: NA
cdr3_length: 15
cdr3_aa: CASSQETQGGQPQHF
cdr3_nt: TGCGCCAGCAGCCAAGAAACGCAGGGTGGTCAGCCCCAGCATTTT

d_call: TRBD2
j_call: TRBJ2-7
v_call: TRBV30
clone_size: NA
cdr3_length: 15
cdr3_aa: CAWRRTSGSSYEQYF
cdr3_nt: TGTGCCTGGAGGCGGACTAGCGGAAGCTCCTACGAGCAGTACTTC

d_call: TRBD1
j_call: TRBJ2-7
v_call: TRBV29-1
clone_size: NA
cdr3_length: 13
cdr3_aa: CSASPGQGYEQYF
cdr3_nt: TGCAGCGCATCACCGGGACAGGGGTACGAGCAGTACTTC

d_call: NA
j_call: TRBJ1-5
v_call: TRBV7-2
clone_size: NA
cdr3_length: 11
cdr3_aa: CASSLGGPQHF
cdr3_nt: TGTGCCAGCAGCCTAGGTGGGCCCCAGCATTTT

d_call: TRBD1
j_call: TRBJ1-2
v_call: TRBV29-1
clone_size: NA
cdr3_length: 15
cdr3_aa: CSVHSPGQGGYGYTF
cdr3_nt: TGCAGCGTCCATAGCCCGGGACAGGGGGGATACGGCTACACCTTC

d_call: TRBD2
j_call: TRBJ2-3
v_call: TRBV2
clone_size: NA
cdr3_length: 13
cdr3_aa: CASTLIQRDAQYF
cdr3_nt: TGTGCCAGCACACTAATCCAGCGGGACGCGCAGTATTTT

d_call: NA
j_call: TRBJ2-7
v_call: TRBV15
clone_size: NA
cdr3_length: 13
cdr3_aa: CATSREDSYEQYF
cdr3_nt: TGTGCCACCAGCAGAGAGGATAGTTACGAGCAGTACTTC

d_call: TRBD2
j_call: TRBJ2-2
v_call: TRBV29-1
clone_size: NA
cdr3_length: 14
cdr3_aa: CSVISGGYTGELFF
cdr3_nt: TGCAGCGTCATTTCGGGGGGGTACACCGGGGAGCTGTTTTTT

d_call: NA
j_call: TRBJ2-1
v_call: TRBV2
clone_size: few
cdr3_length: 11
cdr3_aa: CAGGGENEQFF
cdr3_nt: TGTGCCGGAGGGGGAGAGAATGAGCAGTTCTTC

d_call: TRBD1
j_call: TRBJ1-4
v_call: TRBV29-1
clone_size: NA
cdr3_length: 13
cdr3_aa: CSVETGGNEKLFF
cdr3_nt: TGCAGCGTTGAAACAGGGGGCAATGAAAAACTGTTTTTT